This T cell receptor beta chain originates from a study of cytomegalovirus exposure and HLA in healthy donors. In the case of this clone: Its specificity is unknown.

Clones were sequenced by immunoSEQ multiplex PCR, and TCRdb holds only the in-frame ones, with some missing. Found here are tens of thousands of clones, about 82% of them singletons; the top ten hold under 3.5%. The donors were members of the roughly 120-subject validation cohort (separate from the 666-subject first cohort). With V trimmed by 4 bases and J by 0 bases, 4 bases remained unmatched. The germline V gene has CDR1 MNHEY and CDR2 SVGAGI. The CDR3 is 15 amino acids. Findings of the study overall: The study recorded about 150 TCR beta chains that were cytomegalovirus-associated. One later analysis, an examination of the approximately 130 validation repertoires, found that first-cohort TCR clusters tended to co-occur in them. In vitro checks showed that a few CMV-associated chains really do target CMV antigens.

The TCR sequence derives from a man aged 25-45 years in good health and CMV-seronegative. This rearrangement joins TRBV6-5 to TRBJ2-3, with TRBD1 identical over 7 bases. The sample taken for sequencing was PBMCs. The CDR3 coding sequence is TGTGCCAGCAGTTCAGGGACAGCTAGCACAGATACGCAGTATTTT. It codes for CASSSGTASTDTQYF.